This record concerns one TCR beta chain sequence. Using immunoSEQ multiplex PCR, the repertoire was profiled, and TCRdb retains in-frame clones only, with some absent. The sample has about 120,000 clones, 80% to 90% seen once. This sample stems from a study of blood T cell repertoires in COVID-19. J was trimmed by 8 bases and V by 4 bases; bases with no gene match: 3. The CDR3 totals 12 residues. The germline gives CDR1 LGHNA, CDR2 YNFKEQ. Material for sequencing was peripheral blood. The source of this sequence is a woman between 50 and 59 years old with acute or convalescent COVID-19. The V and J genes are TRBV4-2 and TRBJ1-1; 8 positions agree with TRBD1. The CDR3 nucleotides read TGTGCCAGCAGCCCCCGGGACAGGGAAGCTTTCTTT. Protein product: CASSPRDREAFF.